This entry features one T cell receptor beta chain sequence. This record comes from a study of blood T cell repertoires in COVID-19. Clinical histories supplied by participants themselves formed the basis of cohort assignment. Sequencing was performed with immunoSEQ multiplex PCR; in TCRdb, only in-frame clones are kept and a portion is missing. The sample lists approximately 200,000 clones; over 80% were seen once. The origin of this receptor is a man aged 25 to 40 who had recovered from COVID-19. Input material: PBMCs or T cells enriched from blood (not recorded which).

CDR3 region: CASSASTAPGNTIYF. DNA of the CDR3: TGCGCCAGCAGCGCGAGTACAGCCCCTGGAAACACCATATATTTT. The chain has TRBV5-1 and TRBJ1-3, with no clear D. The CDR3 consists of 15 residues. Between the trimmed V and J ends, which lost 4 bases and 2 bases, there was a span of 13 bases. CDR1 and CDR2 (germline): SGHRS, YFSETQ.